This T cell receptor (beta chain) appears in the sequencing data of a study of cytomegalovirus exposure and HLA in healthy donors. Points from the study as a whole: Information on immune exposure was restricted to one variable (CMV serostatus). Common viral pathogens (according to a later analysis) appeared linked to several of the most significant clusters.

Comments on this clone: Antigen: not known.

V was clipped by 5 bases and J by 7 bases; unmatched bases: 2. This CDR3 spans 12 amino acids. The germline V gene encodes CDR1 SGHTA and CDR2 FQGNSA. The PCR used 60 Vbeta and 13 Jbeta primers. Under the authors' procedure: It was a later analysis that counted roughly 80 million unique TCR beta chains, of which some 9.9 million were shared. Libraries were prepared by immunoSEQ multiplex PCR; TCRdb keeps only in-frame clonotypes and omits some of them. V and J calls and clone size follow that table, whereas D and trimming were derived from the DNA. The sample records 130,000 to 150,000 clones, 60% to 85% being singletons.

The sequenced material came from PBMCs. This receptor was taken from a man aged 35-49 years in good health and CMV-seropositive. This chain uses TRBV7-2 with TRBJ2-1, with TRBD1 matching over 7 bases. The DNA for the CDR3 is TGTGCCAGCAGCCCGACAGGGAATGAGCAGTTCTTC. Translation gives CASSPTGNEQFF.